The 26 T cell receptor beta chains reported below all come from one sample, sequenced in a study of T cell responses to AZD1222 COVID-19 vaccine. Generated by immunoSEQ multiplex PCR, the TCRdb table keeps only in-frame clones and is missing some. The profile covers about 180,000 clones, with approximately 90% appearing a single time and approximately 26% taken by the ten largest. The sample in question was peripheral blood, obtained 28 days after the second AZD1222 dose. Source of these receptors: an adult who received the AZD1222 COVID-19 vaccine.

V is TRBV5-4 and J is TRBJ2-7, with TRBD2 matching 7 bases. The junction had 4 bases not matched to a gene; V was cut back by 4 bases and J by 0 bases. Germline loops: CDR1 SGHNT, CDR2 YYREEE (reference sequence). CDR3 length equals 14 residues. The DNA for the CDR3 is TGTGCCAGCAGCCGGCGGGAGAGCTCCTACGAGCAGTACTTC. Its translation: CASSRRESSYEQYF. The variable domain in full, with the rest retrieved from reference TRBV5-4 and TRBJ2-7, is ETGVTQSPTHLIKTRGQQVTLRCSSQSGHNTVSWYQQALGQGPQFIFQYYREEENGRGNFPPRFSGLQFPNYSSELNVNALELDDSALYLCASSRRESSYEQYFGPGTRLTVT.

The CDR3 region has the DNA TGTGCCAGCAGTTCTCGCGGAAGGGAGCCCTACGAGCAGTACTTC. Translating it yields CASSSRGREPYEQYF. The chain links TRBV7-9 to TRBJ2-7; possibly TRBD2 for D (5 bases). Germline V gene sequence: CDR1 SEHNR, CDR2 FQNEAQ (reference sequence). This CDR3 has 15 residues. Trimming pared 6 bases from V and 2 bases from J, leaving 17 bases between.

J is TRBJ2-3 and V is TRBV18; 8 bases map to TRBD1. Per the germline V gene, CDR1 is KGHSH and CDR2 is LQKENI. This CDR3 is built from 15 residues. V was clipped by 1 base and J by 0 bases; unmatched bases: 0. CDR3 protein: CASSPRTGSTDTQYF. DNA for the CDR3: TGTGCCAGCTCACCACGGACAGGGAGCACAGATACGCAGTATTTT.

This clone appeared a single time. This chain connects TRBV5-1 to TRBJ2-3, with D possibly matching TRBD2 (5 bases). Per germline, CDR1 SGHRS and CDR2 YFSETQ. V was clipped by 6 bases and J by 3 bases, with 11 bases between them. The CDR3 contains 13 residues. CDR3 sequence (DNA): TGCGCCAGCACCACCCGGGAAACAGATACGCAGTATTTT. Encoded protein: CASTTRETDTQYF.

J is TRBJ1-1 and V is TRBV2; D gene uncertain. Germline V gives CDR1 SNHLY, CDR2 FYNNEI. V lost 8 bases, J lost 0 bases, and 10 bases lay in between. The CDR3 has 13 residues. CDR3 sequence reads: CASQNYMNTEAFF. The CDR3 bases are TGTGCCAGCCAGAACTATATGAACACTGAAGCTTTCTTT.

The chain couples TRBV5-1 to TRBJ2-5; TRBD1 matches at 9 bases. Germline V gives CDR1 SGHRS, CDR2 YFSETQ. V shed 0 bases, J shed 3 bases, and the junction held 9 bases outside the gene matches. The CDR3 totals 17 residues. The CDR3 DNA reads as TGCGCCAGCAGCTTGGATAGGGGGACAGGGTCGGAAGAGACCCAGTACTTC. Residues: CASSLDRGTGSEETQYF.

This clone was picked up many times. V and J are TRBV5-6 and TRBJ2-3, with TRBD2 matching 8 bases. Losses at the gene ends were 1 base for V and 1 base for J; bases not matched to a gene: 11. Germline values: CDR1 SGHDT, CDR2 YYEEEE. The CDR3 is 18 amino acids. CDR3 DNA sequence: TGTGCCAGCAGCTTGCTCTCGGCGGGAGGTGTAGGCACAGATACGCAGTATTTT. Encoded protein: CASSLLSAGGVGTDTQYF.

The chain employs TRBV27 and TRBJ2-1; 11 bases match TRBD2. Germline V gives CDR1 MNHEY, CDR2 SMNVEV (reference sequence). The CDR3 loop spans 14 amino acids. The V and J ends lost 2 bases and 9 bases, in that order; junction bases with no gene match: 3. The CDR3 nucleotides are TGTGCCAGCAGTTTAGGGACTAGCGGCCGTGAGCAGTTCTTC. Protein product: CASSLGTSGREQFF.

The table lists this clone with a few counts. The chain employs TRBV6-2 or TRBV6-3 and TRBJ2-7; TRBD1 aligns across 12 bases. The trim removed 5 bases at V and 5 bases at J, leaving 7 bases unmatched. The CDR3 is 15 residues long. CDR1 and CDR2 (germline): MNHEY, SVGEGT. The CDR3 coding sequence is TGTGCCAGCAGTACCCGGGACAGGGGGCGAAACGAGCAGTACTTC. Its protein is CASSTRDRGRNEQYF.

The chain combines TRBV9 with TRBJ2-2; TRBD1 might be the D (6 bases). The CDR3 is 14 amino acids. Germline assignment: CDR1 SGDLS and CDR2 YYNGEE. V was cut by 3 bases and J by 8 bases, with 14 bases left in between. Here the CDR3 reads CASSEIYRAGELFF. The CDR3 region has the DNA TGTGCCAGCAGCGAAATCTACAGGGCAGGGGAGCTGTTTTTT.

This clone was observed a single time. V and J are TRBV21-1 and TRBJ2-1; the table calls TRBD2, which could not be checked here. TRBV21-1 is a listed pseudogene. The CDR3 has 16 residues. The CDR3 DNA is TGTGCCAGCAGCAACCTTAGCGGGTTTTATTACAATGAGCAGTTCTTC. Residues: CASSNLSGFYYNEQFF.

This clone was counted once. The genes are TRBV6-2 or TRBV6-3 and TRBJ1-4; no clear D gene. Trimming pared 2 bases from V and 9 bases from J, leaving 16 bases between. CDR1 MNHEY and CDR2 SVGEGT come from the germline V gene. The CDR3 length is 15 residues. As DNA, the CDR3 is TGTGCCAGCAGTTACGAGTTCGGGGTTAGGCAAAAACTGTTTTTT. Translation gives CASSYEFGVRQKLFF.

This chain links TRBV2 with TRBJ2-7; D may be TRBD1 or TRBD2 (5 bases each). The germline CDR1 and CDR2 sequences are SNHLY and FYNNEI. This CDR3 comprises 12 residues. V lost 6 bases and J lost 6, with 12 bases in between. CDR3 DNA: TGTGCCAGCAGAGGGGACGGCGGCGAGCAGTACTTC. This sequence encodes CASRGDGGEQYF.

J is TRBJ1-5 and V is TRBV27; D not resolved. The V end lost 5 bases, the J end lost 0 bases, and 8 bases lay between the germline ends. CDR3 size: 14 residues. CDR1 is MNHEY and CDR2 is SMNVEV in the germline V gene (reference sequence). CDR3 sequence reads: CASSRQASNQPQHF. For the CDR3, the DNA is TGTGCCAGCAGTAGGCAGGCTAGCAATCAGCCCCAGCATTTT.

The chain employs TRBV18 and TRBJ1-2, with D perhaps matching TRBD1 (5 bases). The V gene's germline CDR1 is KGHSH and CDR2 LQKENI. Trimming removed 0 bases from V and 4 bases from J, with 12 bases in between. The CDR3 runs to 15 residues. The CDR3 DNA sequence: TGTGCCAGCTCACCACCGTCAGGGAGGGGCTATGGCTACACCTTC. This encodes CASSPPSGRGYGYTF.

The V gene is TRBV19, the J gene TRBJ2-4; 7 nucleotides align to TRBD1. The CDR3 runs 15 residues. The trim removed 6 bases at V and 3 bases at J, leaving 8 bases unmatched. CDR1 is LNHDA, CDR2 SQIVND, per germline (reference sequence). The CDR3 DNA reads TGTGCCAGTAGACTACAGGGGCCTGGCAAAAACATTCAGTACTTC. Its protein product is CASRLQGPGKNIQYF. Complete variable domain (other parts from reference TRBV19 and TRBJ2-4): DGGITQSPKYLFRKEGQNVTLSCEQNLNHDAMYWYRQDPGQGLRLIYYSQIVNDFQKGDIAEGYSVSREKKESFPLTVTSAQKNPTAFYLCASRLQGPGKNIQYFGAGTRLSVL.

This chain links TRBV3-1 (or the pseudogene TRBV3-2) with TRBJ2-1, with TRBD2 matching 9 bases. The CDR3 loop spans 16 amino acids. Trimming at V came to 0 bases and at J to 7 bases, leaving 7 bases not matched to a gene. Germline assignment: CDR1 LGHDT and CDR2 YNNKEL (reference sequence). The CDR3 nucleotides are TGTGCCAGCAGCCAAGAGGCTAGCGGGAAGGGAAATGAGCAGTTCTTC. As protein: CASSQEASGKGNEQFF.

The J gene is TRBJ2-3, the V gene TRBV7-3, with D unclear. Trimming removed 0 bases at V and 6 bases at J, with 7 bases between. The CDR3 is 13 amino acids. Germline CDR1 SGHTA, CDR2 FQGTGA. The CDR3 DNA reads TGTGCCAGCAGCTTAACCCTGGGGGATACGCAGTATTTT. Its translation: CASSLTLGDTQYF.

The V and J genes are TRBV18 and TRBJ1-4, with unresolved D. The CDR3 is made up of 15 amino acids. CDR1 is KGHSH and CDR2 is LQKENI in the germline V gene. The V end lost 1 base, the J end lost 3 bases, and 9 bases lay between the germline ends. Here the CDR3 reads CASSPQGLANEKLFF. In nucleotides, the CDR3 is TGTGCCAGCTCACCACAGGGTTTGGCTAATGAAAAACTGTTTTTT.

This clone was observed once. The rearrangement joins TRBV3-1 (or the pseudogene TRBV3-2) to TRBJ2-5; TRBD1 matches at 7 bases. Germline V gives CDR1 LGHDT, CDR2 YNNKEL (reference sequence). The CDR3 spans 15 residues. The V gene end was trimmed by 5 bases and the J gene end by 3 bases; junction bases not matched to a gene: 9. As DNA, the CDR3 is TGTGCCAGCAGCGTACACCGGGACAGCGAAGAGACCCAGTACTTC. It translates to CASSVHRDSEETQYF.

V is TRBV6-2 or TRBV6-3 and J is TRBJ1-1; tentative D call: TRBD1 (5 bases). The CDR3 is 15 residues long. The germline V gene has CDR1 MNHEY and CDR2 SVGEGT. Deletions cut 0 bases from V and 12 bases from J, with 20 bases between. The CDR3 here is CASSYSTQAGLVSFF. CDR3 nucleotide sequence: TGTGCCAGCAGTTACTCGACCCAAGCAGGGCTTGTGTCTTTCTTT.

The chain employs TRBV28 and TRBJ2-7; D call uncertain. The CDR3 totals 13 residues. Trimming cost V 5 bases and J 5 bases, with 13 bases left between them. Germline CDR1 MDHEN, CDR2 SYDVKM. The CDR3 coding sequence is TGTGCCAGCAGTCCGCCGGAAAGGCACGAGCAGTACTTC. It is translated as CASSPPERHEQYF.

This clone was detected only a few times. The chain joins TRBV30 to TRBJ1-5; possibly TRBD1 for D (5 bases). V lost 0 bases and J 2 bases, leaving 14 bases between the germline ends. This CDR3 has 16 residues. Germline V gives CDR1 GTSNPN, CDR2 SVGIG (reference sequence). The CDR3 coding sequence is TGTGCCTGGAGTGTACAGGCCCTAACTGGCAATCAGCCCCAGCATTTT. Protein sequence: CAWSVQALTGNQPQHF. Complete variable domain (other parts from reference TRBV30 and TRBJ1-5): SQTIHQWPATLVQPVGSPLSLECTVEGTSNPNLYWYRQAAGRGLQLLFYSVGIGQISSEVPQNLSASRPQDRQFILSSKKLLLSDSGFYLCAWSVQALTGNQPQHFGDGTRLSIL.

V and J are TRBV5-4 and TRBJ2-1, with 13 bases aligning to TRBD2. Germline V gene sequence: CDR1 SGHNT, CDR2 YYREEE (reference sequence). The CDR3 length is 16 residues. V lost 0 bases, J lost 7 bases, and 4 bases stayed unmatched. This chain's CDR3 is CASSLVTSGRGNEQFF. In nucleotides, the CDR3 is TGTGCCAGCAGCTTGGTAACTAGCGGGAGGGGAAATGAGCAGTTCTTC.

The gene calls are TRBV30 and TRBJ2-1, with 10 bases aligning to TRBD2. The V segment lost 5 bases and the J segment 6 bases; nucleotides outside the gene matches: 13. The CDR3 extends over 16 amino acids. Germline loops: CDR1 GTSNPN, CDR2 SVGIG (reference sequence). The chain's CDR3 is CAWHASSGRIINEQFF. The CDR3 DNA is TGTGCCTGGCACGCCTCTAGCGGGAGAATAATCAATGAGCAGTTCTTC.

The chain joins TRBV19 to TRBJ2-3; D unclear. The CDR3 length is 15 residues. Per the germline V gene, CDR1 is LNHDA and CDR2 is SQIVND (reference sequence). The ends were cut back, 7 bases at V and 0 bases at J, with 14 bases in the middle. The CDR3 protein is CASNPGTLSTDTQYF. In DNA form, the CDR3 reads TGTGCCAGTAATCCCGGTACACTTAGCACAGATACGCAGTATTTT.